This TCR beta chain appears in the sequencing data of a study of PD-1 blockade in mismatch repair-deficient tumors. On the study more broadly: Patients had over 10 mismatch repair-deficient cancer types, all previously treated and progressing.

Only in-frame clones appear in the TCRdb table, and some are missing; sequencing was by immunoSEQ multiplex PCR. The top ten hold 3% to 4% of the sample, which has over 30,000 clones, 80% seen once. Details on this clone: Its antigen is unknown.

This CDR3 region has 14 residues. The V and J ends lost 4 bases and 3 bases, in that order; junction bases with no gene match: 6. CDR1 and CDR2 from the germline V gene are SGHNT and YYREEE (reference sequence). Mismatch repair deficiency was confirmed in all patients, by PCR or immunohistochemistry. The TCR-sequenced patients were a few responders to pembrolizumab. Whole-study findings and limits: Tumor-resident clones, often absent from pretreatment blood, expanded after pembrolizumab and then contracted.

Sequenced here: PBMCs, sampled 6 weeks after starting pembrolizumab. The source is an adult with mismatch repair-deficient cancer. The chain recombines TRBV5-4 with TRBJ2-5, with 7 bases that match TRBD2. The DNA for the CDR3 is TGTGCCAGCAGCGTCCGGGACTACGAAGAGACCCAGTACTTC. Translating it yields CASSVRDYEETQYF.